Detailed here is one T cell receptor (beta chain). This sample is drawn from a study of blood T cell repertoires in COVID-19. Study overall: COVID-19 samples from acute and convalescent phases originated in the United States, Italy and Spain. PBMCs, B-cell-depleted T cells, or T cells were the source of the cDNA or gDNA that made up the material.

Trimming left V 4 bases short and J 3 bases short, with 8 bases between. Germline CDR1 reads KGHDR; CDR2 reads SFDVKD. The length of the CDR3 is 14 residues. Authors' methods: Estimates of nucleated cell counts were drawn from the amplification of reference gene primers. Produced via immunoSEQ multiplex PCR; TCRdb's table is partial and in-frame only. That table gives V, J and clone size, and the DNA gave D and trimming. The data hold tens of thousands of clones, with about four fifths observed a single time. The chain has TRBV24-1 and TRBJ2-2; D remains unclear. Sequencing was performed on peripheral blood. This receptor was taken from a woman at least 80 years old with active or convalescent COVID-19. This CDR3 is CATSDPQYTGELFF. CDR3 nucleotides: TGTGCCACCAGTGACCCGCAGTACACCGGGGAGCTGTTTTTT.